This entry concerns a single T cell receptor beta chain. This specimen comes from a study of T cells in Graves' hyperthyroidism and ophthalmopathy. There were TCR beta CDR3 regions amplified from RNA transcripts. First-round RT-PCR targeting the TCR CDR3 was performed with the HTBI primer set. Each CDR3 protein gets one entry after TCRdb re-called the multiplex PCR reads with MiXCR. The sample records a few hundred thousand distinct CDR3 sequences, about 15% being singletons. This CDR3 has 13 residues. Looked up from germline, CDR1 is SGHDT and CDR2 is YYEEEE. V was clipped by 4 bases and J by 1 base, with 5 bases between them.

The TCR originated in a woman aged 25 to 39 with Graves' hyperthyroidism. Sequencing input: blood. The chain links TRBV5-6 to TRBJ1-4; D is unclear. This chain's CDR3 is CASSLKTNEKLFF. The DNA of the CDR3 is TGTGCCAGCAGCCTAAAAACTAATGAAAAACTGTTTTTT.